A selection of T cell receptor beta chains follows, all from one sample in a study of neurological immune-mediated disorders. MiXCR, run by TCRdb on the 5' RACE reads, gives a single entry per CDR3 protein. The sample lists 65,000 to 85,000 distinct CDR3 sequences, 5% to 6% seen once, with approximately 7.9% in the top ten. Sequencing was performed on PBMCs. The receptors originated from an older woman with multiple sclerosis. Each CDR3 is given with its conserved first and last residue. The D gene is left open where the match is weak. Clone sizes are given selectively: once, few, many, or a class where the clone is expanded.

clone_size: many; j_call: TRBJ1-4; d_call: .; v_call: TRBV5-1; cdr3_nt: TGCGCCAGCAGCTTGGCCGATAAAGAAAAACTGTTTTTT; cdr3_aa: CASSLADKEKLFF
clone_size: many; j_call: TRBJ2-7; d_call: TRBD2; v_call: TRBV9; cdr3_nt: TGTGCCAGCAGCACGGGGGGGGTGACCTACGAGCAGTACTTC; cdr3_aa: CASSTGGVTYEQYF
clone_size: many; j_call: TRBJ1-4; d_call: .; v_call: TRBV15; cdr3_nt: TGTGCCACCAGCAGAGATCGATCGCCCTCAAATGGAAAACTGTTTTTT; cdr3_aa: CATSRDRSPSNGKLFF
clone_size: many; j_call: TRBJ2-5; d_call: .; v_call: TRBV7-8; cdr3_nt: TGTGCCAGCAGCCCCTACGGGGGACAAGAGACCCAGTACTTC; cdr3_aa: CASSPYGGQETQYF
clone_size: many; j_call: TRBJ1-2; d_call: TRBD1; v_call: TRBV20-1; cdr3_nt: TGCAGTTGCGTGACAGGGGGCGACTATGGCTACACCTTC; cdr3_aa: CSCVTGGDYGYTF
clone_size: few; j_call: TRBJ2-5; d_call: TRBD1; v_call: TRBV18; cdr3_nt: TGTGCCAGCTCACCACGGCAGGGGGCCTGGGAGACCCAGTACTTC; cdr3_aa: CASSPRQGAWETQYF
clone_size: many; j_call: TRBJ2-5; d_call: TRBD2; v_call: TRBV3-1; cdr3_nt: TGTGCCAGCAGCCAAGATGGGTCGGGGGGCCAAGAGACCCAGTACTTC; cdr3_aa: CASSQDGSGGQETQYF
clone_size: many; j_call: TRBJ1-2; d_call: TRBD1; v_call: TRBV7-2; cdr3_nt: TGTGCCAGCAGCCCCGGACAGGGGGACGATGGCTACACCTTC; cdr3_aa: CASSPGQGDDGYTF
clone_size: many; j_call: TRBJ2-7; d_call: .; v_call: TRBV5-1; cdr3_nt: TGCGCCAGCAGCTTGGAAGTCTACACCTACGAGCAGTACTTC; cdr3_aa: CASSLEVYTYEQYF
clone_size: many; j_call: TRBJ1-6; d_call: .; v_call: TRBV5-1; cdr3_nt: TGCGCCAGCAGCTTGGATACGGTTAATTCACCCCTCCACTTT; cdr3_aa: CASSLDTVNSPLHF
clone_size: many; j_call: TRBJ2-3; d_call: TRBD1; v_call: TRBV7-9; cdr3_nt: TGTGCCAGCAGTAGACAGGGGGGGACCACAGATACGCAGTATTTT; cdr3_aa: CASSRQGGTTDTQYF
clone_size: .; j_call: TRBJ1-4; d_call: TRBD1; v_call: TRBV2; cdr3_nt: TGTGCCAGCAGGGGACAGTCAACTAATGAAAAACTGTTTTTT; cdr3_aa: CASRGQSTNEKLFF
clone_size: many; j_call: TRBJ1-1; d_call: TRBD1; v_call: TRBV5-1; cdr3_nt: TGCGCCAGCAGCTGGGGGGACAGTGAGAACACTGAAGCTTTCTTT; cdr3_aa: CASSWGDSENTEAFF
clone_size: .; j_call: TRBJ2-1; d_call: TRBD2; v_call: TRBV5-1; cdr3_nt: TGCGCCAGCAGCTTGACTAGCGGGTACAATGAGCAGTTCTTC; cdr3_aa: CASSLTSGYNEQFF
clone_size: once; j_call: TRBJ1-4; d_call: .; v_call: TRBV20-1; cdr3_nt: TGCAGTGGCCGCCCAGCGGCAGGTTTAAAGACTAATGAAAAACTGTTTTTT; cdr3_aa: CSGRPAAGLKTNEKLFF
clone_size: many; j_call: TRBJ2-2; d_call: TRBD1; v_call: TRBV12-3/TRBV12-4; cdr3_nt: TGTGCCAGCACGCCGGGGACAGCGAACACCGGGGAGCTGTTTTTT; cdr3_aa: CASTPGTANTGELFF
clone_size: many; j_call: TRBJ1-1; d_call: .; v_call: TRBV7-2; cdr3_nt: TGTGCCAGCAGCCTTCTTTCCGAAGCTTTCTTT; cdr3_aa: CASSLLSEAFF
clone_size: many; j_call: TRBJ2-1; d_call: TRBD2; v_call: TRBV5-1; cdr3_nt: TGCGCCAGCAGCCCGTCCGGGACTACCTACAATGAGCAGTTCTTC; cdr3_aa: CASSPSGTTYNEQFF
clone_size: many; j_call: TRBJ2-2; d_call: TRBD1; v_call: TRBV7-8; cdr3_nt: TGTGCCAGCAGCTTAGGGTTTGAGGGGGCGGCCGGGGAGCTGTTTTTT; cdr3_aa: CASSLGFEGAAGELFF
clone_size: many; j_call: TRBJ1-4; d_call: .; v_call: TRBV5-8; cdr3_nt: TGTGCCAGCAGCCCTGGCGCGGGGCCTAATGAAAAACTGTTTTTT; cdr3_aa: CASSPGAGPNEKLFF
clone_size: many; j_call: TRBJ1-5; d_call: .; v_call: TRBV5-4; cdr3_nt: TGTGCCAGCAGCCCGGACAGCAATCAGCCCCAGCATTTT; cdr3_aa: CASSPDSNQPQHF
clone_size: many; j_call: TRBJ1-5; d_call: TRBD1; v_call: TRBV5-8; cdr3_nt: TGTGCCAGCAGCTTGGGGGACAGGGGCGAGGGGCCCTATCAGCCCCAGCATTTT; cdr3_aa: CASSLGDRGEGPYQPQHF
clone_size: .; j_call: TRBJ2-7; d_call: TRBD1; v_call: TRBV25-1; cdr3_nt: TGTGCCAGCACCCCTCACTCTGGGACAGGGGGTCGCTACGAGCAGTACTTC; cdr3_aa: CASTPHSGTGGRYEQYF
clone_size: many; j_call: TRBJ2-1; d_call: TRBD2; v_call: TRBV12-3/TRBV12-4; cdr3_nt: TGTGCCAGCAGTTTCGGGGGGAATGAGCAGTTCTTC; cdr3_aa: CASSFGGNEQFF
clone_size: few; j_call: TRBJ2-7; d_call: .; v_call: TRBV20-1; cdr3_nt: TGCAGTGCTAGCCGGAGGGGCTACGAGCAGTACTTC; cdr3_aa: CSASRRGYEQYF
clone_size: many; j_call: TRBJ1-1; d_call: .; v_call: TRBV5-5; cdr3_nt: TGTGCCAGCAGCTCCGATGTCGTGGGTAGAACTGAAGCTTTCTTT; cdr3_aa: CASSSDVVGRTEAFF
clone_size: .; j_call: TRBJ2-7; d_call: .; v_call: TRBV24-1; cdr3_nt: TGTGCCACCAGTGCCCCCGGACGGAGCTCCTACGAGCAGTACTTC; cdr3_aa: CATSAPGRSSYEQYF
clone_size: many; j_call: TRBJ1-5; d_call: .; v_call: TRBV5-1; cdr3_nt: TGCGCCAGCAGCTTGGATAGGGGAGGCAATCAGCCCCAGCATTTT; cdr3_aa: CASSLDRGGNQPQHF
clone_size: many; j_call: TRBJ2-5; d_call: .; v_call: TRBV5-6; cdr3_nt: TGTGCCAGCGGAGGGGGCGCCTTGGAGACCCAGTACTTC; cdr3_aa: CASGGGALETQYF
clone_size: many; j_call: TRBJ2-2; d_call: TRBD1; v_call: TRBV20-1; cdr3_nt: TGCAGTGCTAGTAACAGGGGTGGGACCGGGGAGCTGTTTTTT; cdr3_aa: CSASNRGGTGELFF
clone_size: many; j_call: TRBJ2-1; d_call: TRBD2; v_call: TRBV6-6; cdr3_nt: TGTGCCAGCAGTCCCGCCGGGACTAGCGGGGGGGCCTTCCACAATGAGCAGTTCTTC; cdr3_aa: CASSPAGTSGGAFHNEQFF
clone_size: .; j_call: TRBJ1-1; d_call: .; v_call: TRBV7-8; cdr3_nt: TGTGCCAGCAGATCTAGGGCGCGATACACTGAAGCTTTCTTT; cdr3_aa: CASRSRARYTEAFF
clone_size: many; j_call: TRBJ2-5; d_call: TRBD2; v_call: TRBV5-1; cdr3_nt: TGCGCCAGCAGCTTGGGGAGCGGGGGGGCCCAACAAGAGACCCAGTACTTC; cdr3_aa: CASSLGSGGAQQETQYF
clone_size: many; j_call: TRBJ1-5; d_call: TRBD1; v_call: TRBV20-1; cdr3_nt: TGCAGTGCTAGAGGGGGACAGGTCAATCAGCCCCAGCATTTT; cdr3_aa: CSARGGQVNQPQHF
clone_size: many; j_call: TRBJ1-4; d_call: .; v_call: TRBV11-2; cdr3_nt: TGTGCCAGCAGCTTATACAGCAATGAAAAACTGTTTTTT; cdr3_aa: CASSLYSNEKLFF
clone_size: many; j_call: TRBJ2-2; d_call: TRBD1; v_call: TRBV20-1; cdr3_nt: TGCAGTGCCTCCTTGGCAGGGGGCGCGTCCGGGGAGCTGTTTTTT; cdr3_aa: CSASLAGGASGELFF
clone_size: many; j_call: TRBJ1-3; d_call: .; v_call: TRBV20-1; cdr3_nt: TGCAGTGCTAGGGGCTCTGGAAACACCATATATTTT; cdr3_aa: CSARGSGNTIYF
clone_size: many; j_call: TRBJ2-2; d_call: .; v_call: TRBV12-3/TRBV12-4; cdr3_nt: TGTGCCAGCAAACGCAACAGGGAGGAGACCGGGGAGCTGTTTTTT; cdr3_aa: CASKRNREETGELFF
clone_size: many; j_call: TRBJ2-3; d_call: .; v_call: TRBV7-7; cdr3_nt: TGTGCCAGCAGCTCAGAAGGAGCCCGCGCGCAGTATTTT; cdr3_aa: CASSSEGARAQYF
clone_size: many; j_call: TRBJ2-5; d_call: .; v_call: TRBV5-1; cdr3_nt: TGCGCCAGCAGCTTGGTCGGGGAGACCCAGTACTTC; cdr3_aa: CASSLVGETQYF
clone_size: .; j_call: TRBJ2-3; d_call: .; v_call: TRBV6-6; cdr3_nt: TGTGCCAGCAGTTACTCGACAGTAACAGATACGCAGTATTTT; cdr3_aa: CASSYSTVTDTQYF
clone_size: .; j_call: TRBJ1-5; d_call: TRBD1; v_call: TRBV6-2/TRBV6-3; cdr3_nt: TGTGCCAGCAGTTACAGGGCCGGGACAGGGACGCAGCCCCAGCATTTT; cdr3_aa: CASSYRAGTGTQPQHF
clone_size: many; j_call: TRBJ2-3; d_call: .; v_call: TRBV11-2; cdr3_nt: TGTGCCAGCAGCCCCCGGACTGACACAGATACGCAGTATTTT; cdr3_aa: CASSPRTDTDTQYF
clone_size: .; j_call: TRBJ2-5; d_call: TRBD2; v_call: TRBV15; cdr3_nt: TGTGTCACCAGCAACGGGGGGGAAGAGACCCAGTACTTC; cdr3_aa: CVTSNGGEETQYF
clone_size: .; j_call: TRBJ1-5; d_call: .; v_call: TRBV18; cdr3_nt: TGTGCCAGCTCACCCGAGTATAGCAATCAGCCCCAGCATTTT; cdr3_aa: CASSPEYSNQPQHF
clone_size: many; j_call: TRBJ2-5; d_call: TRBD2; v_call: TRBV6-5; cdr3_nt: TGTGCCAGCAGTGACCGACTAGCAGAGACCCAGTACTTC; cdr3_aa: CASSDRLAETQYF
clone_size: many; j_call: TRBJ2-1; d_call: TRBD2; v_call: TRBV5-1; cdr3_nt: TGCGCCAGCAGCTTGGAGGCTAGCGGGGTTGGTGAGCAGTTCTTC; cdr3_aa: CASSLEASGVGEQFF
clone_size: many; j_call: TRBJ1-3; d_call: .; v_call: TRBV7-2; cdr3_nt: TGTGCCAGCAACTCATACTCTGGAAACACCATATATTTT; cdr3_aa: CASNSYSGNTIYF
clone_size: many; j_call: TRBJ1-5; d_call: .; v_call: TRBV15; cdr3_nt: TGTGCCACCAGCAGAGAGGGGGGTTCCGGCAATCAGCCCCAGCATTTT; cdr3_aa: CATSREGGSGNQPQHF
clone_size: many; j_call: TRBJ2-5; d_call: .; v_call: TRBV12-3/TRBV12-4; cdr3_nt: TGTGCCAGCAAGTTTGCGGGGAGGTACCAAGAGACCCAGTACTTC; cdr3_aa: CASKFAGRYQETQYF
clone_size: .; j_call: TRBJ1-1; d_call: .; v_call: TRBV10-3; cdr3_nt: TGTGCCATCACAGGGGACGGTGGTAACACTGAAGCTTTCTTT; cdr3_aa: CAITGDGGNTEAFF
clone_size: many; j_call: TRBJ1-2; d_call: .; v_call: TRBV27; cdr3_nt: TGTGCCAGCAGTCCTAGGGCTTCTAACTATGGCTACACCTTC; cdr3_aa: CASSPRASNYGYTF